The 29 T cell receptor beta chains in this list originate from one sample, sequenced in a study of tumor and adjacent non-tumor tissue in lung cancer (dated by TCRdb to between 2017 and 2018). The library was prepared using multiplex PCR. The sequencer was an Illumina HiSeq 2500. TCRbeta libraries were constructed through three rounds of nested PCR with primers (Table S4) according to protocols adapted from ARM-PCR. TCRdb applied fastp at Q25 and MiXCR to the public reads, then kept only in-frame beta chains. Entries are consolidated by CDR3 protein sequence, retaining the most common genes and DNA. Counted in this sample were over 100,000 distinct CDR3 sequences; roughly 74% of them appeared once. The top ten constitute 37% of the sample. Bulk unsorted tissue served as the source for RNA extraction, and RNA quality was assessed using a NanoDrop ND-1000 and an Agilent 2100. Source material: lung tumor tissue. Every receptor here comes from a woman aged 60-75 years with non-small cell lung cancer.

V gene TRBV20-1 combines with J gene TRBJ1-6; no reliable D call. The CDR3 contains 14 residues. The germline V gene encodes CDR1 DFQATT and CDR2 SNEGSKA (reference sequence). Deletions cut 4 bases from V and 10 bases from J, with 17 bases between. The CDR3: CSATKHGRGSPLHF. CDR3 in DNA: TGCAGTGCTACTAAACATGGCCGAGGGTCACCCCTCCACTTT.

On this clonotype: No conserved phenylalanine or tryptophan ends this CDR3, so it is likely a read error. The rearrangement joins TRBV14 to TRBJ1-1; 7 positions agree with TRBD1. J was trimmed by 8 bases and V by 4 bases; bases with no gene match: 4. The germline gives CDR1 SGHDN, CDR2 FVKESK. The CDR3 is made up of 12 amino acids. The CDR3 region is CASSRDSVEAFL. The CDR3 nucleotides read TGTGCCAGCAGCCGGGACAGCGTGGAAGCTTTCCTT.

This chain joins TRBV5-4 and TRBJ2-3; 10 bases map to TRBD2. The trim removed 4 bases at V and 3 bases at J, leaving 5 bases unmatched. This CDR3 is built from 15 residues. Germline V lookup: CDR1 SGHNT, CDR2 YYREEE (reference sequence). Written as DNA, the CDR3 is TGTGCCAGCAGCCGGGGGGGACTAGCGACAGATACGCAGTATTTT. Its translation: CASSRGGLATDTQYF.

As for this clonotype: The junction departs from the called germline gene at one end, perhaps through a read error. This chain links TRBV11-2 with TRBJ1-2, with D perhaps matching TRBD1 (5 bases). Germline V CDR1 and CDR2: SGHAT, FQNNGV. This CDR3 has 16 amino acids. The CDR3 loop is CATSSSTSDMSYGYIF. The CDR3, as DNA: TGTGCCACTAGCTCCTCCACGTCGGACATGAGCTATGGCTACATCTTC.

A remark on this clonotype: A much more abundant neighbour one base away suggests this may be a read error. The chain links TRBV29-1 to TRBJ2-1; D call uncertain. V was shortened by 8 bases and J by 7 bases, with 6 bases between the two germline ends. Germline V gene lookup returns CDR1 SQVTM and CDR2 ANQGSEA. The CDR3 runs 9 residues. The DNA for the CDR3 is TGCAGCATCCGTAATGAGCAGTTCTTC. Translation: CSIRNEQFF.

This clonotype occurred once. An end of the junction differs from the germline gene, which may be a read error. The chain is built from TRBV6-1 and TRBJ1-2; no firm D call. The CDR3 spans 13 residues. Per germline, CDR1 MNHNS and CDR2 SASEGT. The CDR3 region has the DNA TGTGCCAACAGTGAAGACACGGACTTTGGCTACACCTTC. It is translated as CANSEDTDFGYTF.

A remark on this clonotype: Germline is not matched at one junction end, which may reflect a read error. This chain joins TRBV11-2 and TRBJ2-3; D gene unclear. The CDR3 consists of 16 residues. CDR1 is SGHAT, CDR2 FQNNGV, per germline. CDR3 loop: CATSPNSIISTDTQYF. The DNA for the CDR3 is TGTGCCACCAGCCCCAACAGCATAATTAGCACAGATACGCAGTATTTT.

On this clonotype: The junction does not match germline at one end; this may be a read error. This chain joins TRBV11-3 and TRBJ2-1; 12 bases agree with TRBD2. CDR3 length: 17 amino acids. The germline CDR1 and CDR2 sequences are SGHNT and YENEEA. The CDR3 region has the DNA TGTGCCAGCAGCCTAAAGTTGACTAGCGGGAGCCACAATGAGCAGTATTTC. This codes for CASSLKLTSGSHNEQYF.

Regarding this clonotype: This may come from a read error, since a much larger clone is one base off. The chain uses TRBV28 and TRBJ2-7; maybe TRBD1 (5 bases). With 4 bases removed from V and 6 bases from J, the gap between germline ends came to 16 bases. The CDR3 is made up of 14 amino acids. Looked up from germline, CDR1 is MDHEN and CDR2 is SYDVKM. CDR3 bases: TGTGCCAGCAGTTCCCGTATCAGGGTCCGCGAGCAGTACTTC. Encoded protein: CASSSRIRVREQYF.

Comments on this clonotype: In this CDR3 the conserved last residue, phenylalanine or tryptophan, is missing, so a read error is likely. No DNA is shown, since the ends of the CDR3 on it are uncertain; the CDR3 is the one TCRdb lists. V gene TRBV6-2 or TRBV6-3 combines with J gene TRBJ2-7. CDR1 and CDR2 from the germline V gene are MNHEY and SVGEGT. The CDR3 comprises 11 residues, both ends counted. The CDR3 loop is CASSDRYEQCS.

Regarding this clonotype: The conserved final phenylalanine or tryptophan is absent from the CDR3, which likely points to a read error. The J gene is TRBJ2-2, the V gene TRBV20-1, with 11 bases matching TRBD1. The CDR3 loop spans 16 amino acids. Per germline, CDR1 DFQATT and CDR2 SNEGSKA (reference sequence). The CDR3 is CSPRPLGQGASGELFL. In nucleotides, the CDR3 is TGCAGTCCTAGGCCCCTCGGACAGGGGGCTTCCGGGGAGCTGTTTTTA.

The chain is built from TRBV6-2 or TRBV6-3 and TRBJ2-3, with a tentative D call TRBD2 (5 bases). The CDR3 has 15 amino acids. Germline values: CDR1 MNHEY, CDR2 SVGEGT. V gave up 6 bases and J gave up 6 bases, with 19 bases separating them. In nucleotides, the CDR3 is TGTGCCAGCAGATTTCAAGCGGAAGGAGCTGATACGCAGTATTTT. Residues: CASRFQAEGADTQYF.

With respect to this clonotype: The CDR3 does not close with the conserved phenylalanine or tryptophan, likely indicating a read error. The chain recombines TRBV5-6 with TRBJ1-2, with 10 nucleotides matching TRBD1. Germline CDR1 and CDR2: SGHDT and YYEEEE. The CDR3 runs to 14 residues. J gave up 8 bases and V 4 bases, and 8 bases lay outside the gene matches. The CDR3 DNA sequence: TGTGCCAGCAGCCCGCGACAGGGGGCGAGGGGCTACACCCTC. Translated, it gives CASSPRQGARGYTL.

Regarding this clonotype: The conserved final phenylalanine or tryptophan is absent from the CDR3, which likely points to a read error. The chain combines TRBV11-2 with TRBJ2-5; TRBD1 might be the D (5 bases). Germline V lookup: CDR1 SGHAT, CDR2 FQNNGV. The CDR3 runs 14 residues. V was cut by 1 base and J by 10 bases, with 16 bases left in between. CDR3 nucleotides: TGTGCCAGCAGCTTAGGTGGCAGGGTAGATATCCAGTACTTA. Protein sequence: CASSLGGRVDIQYL.

Notes on this clonotype: One end of the junction is discordant with germline, which a read error may explain. The rearrangement links TRBV11-2 to TRBJ2-2, with D perhaps TRBD1 or TRBD2 (6 bases each). The CDR3 totals 17 residues. From germline, CDR1 is SGHAT and CDR2 FQNNGV. CDR3 in amino acids: CASSSPQEGRDTGVLFF. The CDR3 DNA is TGTGCCAGCAGCTCTCCCCAGGAGGGGCGGGACACCGGGGTGCTGTTTTTT.

This clonotype showed up just once. The CDR3 ends on some other residue instead of the conserved phenylalanine or tryptophan, so this is likely a read error. The chain recombines TRBV28 with TRBJ1-5; weak D call: TRBD1 (6 bases). The germline gives CDR1 MDHEN, CDR2 SYDVKM. The CDR3 runs 17 residues. Trimming cost V 7 bases and J 5 bases, with 24 bases left between them. Here the CDR3 reads CASTSQNRDGGYQPQHI. The CDR3 DNA reads TGTGCCAGCACCTCACAAAACCGGGACGGGGGCTATCAGCCCCAGCATATT.

Notes on this clonotype: A much larger clone lies a single base off, so this may be a read error. The chain uses TRBV10-2 and TRBJ1-5; 8 nucleotides match TRBD1. Germline V CDR1 and CDR2: WSHSY, SAAADI. This CDR3 has 14 amino acids. V dropped 3 bases and J dropped 5; count of bases not matched to a gene: 3. In DNA form, the CDR3 reads TGCGCCAGCAGTGAACAGGGGGGACATCAGCCCCAGCATTTT. Translated: CASSEQGGHQPQHF.

This rearrangement joins TRBV20-1 to TRBJ1-6, with D maybe TRBD1 (5 bases). V lost 8 bases, J lost 10 bases, and 21 bases lay in between. There are 14 residues in the CDR3. Germline V gene lookup returns CDR1 DFQATT and CDR2 SNEGSKA (reference sequence). CDR3 loop: CSTTKRGRGSPLHF. As DNA, the CDR3 is TGCAGTACTACTAAACGGGGTCGGGGGTCACCCCTCCACTTT.

As to this clonotype: This sequence may be a read error, since a much larger clone differs from it by one base. V usage is TRBV12-3 or TRBV12-4 and J usage is TRBJ2-7; TRBD1 matches at 7 bases. The CDR3 consists of 14 residues. V lost 4 bases to trimming and J lost 5 bases; unmatched junction nucleotides: 8. CDR3 sequence (DNA): TGTGCCAGCAGTTACATCGACAGGGCCAACGAGCAGTACTTC. Translating it yields CASSYIDRANEQYF.

About this clonotype itself: Relative to the germline gene, one junction end is altered; a read error may explain this. The genes are TRBV6-2 or TRBV6-3 and TRBJ2-7; D remains ambiguous. The CDR3 is 10 amino acids. CDR1 and CDR2 from the germline V gene are MNHEY and SVGEGT. The CDR3 spells CASNTYEEYF. In DNA form, the CDR3 reads TGTGCCAGCAATACCTACGAGGAGTACTTC.

As to this clonotype: Sequence at one end of the junction differs from germline and may be a read error. This chain connects TRBV11-2 to TRBJ2-3; TRBD1 is a possible D gene (6 bases). Germline V gene sequence: CDR1 SGHAT, CDR2 FQNNGV. The CDR3 extends over 15 amino acids. The CDR3 region has the DNA TGTGCCAGCAGTGCCACAGGGACGGCCACAGAAACGCATTATTTT. Translation: CASSATGTATETHYF.

The chain has TRBV4-1 and TRBJ1-1, with D hard to call. CDR3 size: 15 residues. Germline CDR1 is MGHRA and CDR2 is YSYEKL. V was cut by 6 bases and J by 1 base, with 15 bases left in between. The CDR3 loop is CASSHFGVSNTEAFF. The CDR3 DNA sequence: TGCGCCAGCAGTCACTTCGGAGTTTCGAACACTGAAGCTTTCTTT.

The chain has TRBV6-2 or TRBV6-3 and TRBJ1-5, with D possibly TRBD1 on 6 matching bases. Per the germline V gene, CDR1 is MNHEY and CDR2 is SVGEGT. This CDR3 is 14 amino acids long. CDR3 sequence reads: CVSRGAGKEQPQHF. The CDR3, as DNA: TGTGTTAGCAGGGGTGCGGGAAAGGAGCAGCCCCAGCATTTT.

On this clonotype: The junction departs from germline at one end; a sequencing error may be responsible. The chain joins TRBV11-2 to TRBJ1-5, with TRBD1 matching over 7 bases. CDR1 is SGHAT and CDR2 is FQNNGV in the germline V gene. This CDR3 region has 13 residues. CDR3 DNA sequence: TGTTCCAGCTCCCGTGACAGGGTTCAGCCCCAGCATTTT. It is translated as CSSSRDRVQPQHF.

This clonotype was recorded once. It is likely a read error, because the conserved phenylalanine at the end of the CDR3 is missing. The chain recombines TRBV11-3 with TRBJ2-7; D is unclear. The V end was cut by 2 bases, the J end by 0 bases, with 11 bases between. The CDR3 is 15 amino acids. Germline CDR1 is SGHNT and CDR2 is YENEEA. CDR3 amino acids: CASSLWARVSYEQYY. The CDR3, as DNA: TGTGCCAGCAGCTTATGGGCAAGGGTCTCCTACGAGCAGTACTAC.

As for this clonotype: This may come from a read error, since a much larger clone is one base off. Likely a read error: the CDR3 ends without its conserved phenylalanine or tryptophan. The chain recombines TRBV6-2 or TRBV6-3 with TRBJ2-2; D is possibly TRBD1 (5 bases). Germline CDR1 is MNHEY and CDR2 is SVGEGT. This CDR3 contains 14 residues. The V end was cut by 3 bases, the J end by 3 bases, with 8 bases between. CDR3 nucleotides: TGTGCCAGCAGTTATAAGGGGTACACCGGGGAGCTGTTTTAT. Translating gives CASSYKGYTGELFY.

Only a few counts were recorded for this clonotype. With a much larger clone just one base away, this may be a read error. The V gene is TRBV6-1, the J gene TRBJ1-1; the match to TRBD1 covers 7 bases. This CDR3 has 17 amino acids. Germline CDR1 reads MNHNS; CDR2 reads SASEGT. The CDR3 loop reads CPSISSGAGGMNTEAFF. CDR3 sequence (DNA): TGTCCCAGCATTTCAAGCGGGGCAGGGGGGATGAACACTGAAGCTTTCTTT.

The chain is built from TRBV20-1 and TRBJ2-7, with D tentatively TRBD2 (5 bases). CDR3 length equals 12 residues. V lost 6 bases and J lost 9, with 18 bases in between. Per the germline V gene, CDR1 is DFQATT and CDR2 is SNEGSKA (reference sequence). This chain's CDR3 is CSAEGVPSGQYF. The CDR3, as DNA: TGCAGTGCAGAGGGTGTGCCCTCGGGGCAGTACTTC.

Concerning this clonotype itself: One end of the junction fails to match germline, which may point to a read error. The CDR3 loop reads CRARHIKAENQPQRF. The CDR3 nucleotides read TGCAGAGCTAGACATATAAAGGCGGAGAATCAGCCCCAGCGTTTT. The V and J genes are TRBV20-1 and TRBJ1-5, with unresolved D. Germline CDR1 and CDR2: DFQATT and SNEGSKA (reference sequence). This CDR3 has 15 amino acids.